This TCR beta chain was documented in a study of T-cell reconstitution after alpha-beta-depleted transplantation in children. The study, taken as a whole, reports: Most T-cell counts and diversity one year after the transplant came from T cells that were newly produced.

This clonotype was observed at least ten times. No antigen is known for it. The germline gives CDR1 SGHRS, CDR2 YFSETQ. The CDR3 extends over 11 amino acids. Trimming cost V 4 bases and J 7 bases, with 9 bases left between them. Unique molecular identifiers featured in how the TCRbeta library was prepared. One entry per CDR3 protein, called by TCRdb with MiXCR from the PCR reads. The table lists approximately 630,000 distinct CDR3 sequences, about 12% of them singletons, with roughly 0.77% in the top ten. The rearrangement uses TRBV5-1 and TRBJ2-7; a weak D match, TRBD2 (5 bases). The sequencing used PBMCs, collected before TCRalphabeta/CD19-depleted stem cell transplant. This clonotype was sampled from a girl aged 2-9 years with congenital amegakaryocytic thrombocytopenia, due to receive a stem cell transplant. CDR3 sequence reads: CASSLKREQYF. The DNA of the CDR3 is TGCGCCAGCAGCCTAAAGCGGGAGCAGTACTTC.